The following is a T cell receptor beta chain sequence with its context. Its specificity is unknown. The sample originates from a study of T cells after yellow fever vaccination. Trimming took off 4 bases at V and 2 bases at J, with 8 bases between the two ends. Germline V gene sequence: CDR1 KGHDR, CDR2 SFDVKD. The CDR3 loop spans 13 amino acids. Broader study findings: Booster sampling recovered most clones from primary vaccination (96% CD4, roughly 88% CD8). There was a possibility that FACS-sorted repertoires contained abundant clonotypes contaminating from the bulk population.

MiXCR was run by TCRdb on the 5' RACE reads, yielding one entry per CDR3 protein. The table records around 300,000 distinct CDR3 sequences, over 10% of them present only once. The sample consisted of CD4+ T cells sorted from PBMCs, taken 45 days after the yellow fever booster vaccination. This chain connects TRBV24-1 to TRBJ2-7; D gene ambiguous. This clonotype originated in a man aged 25-40 years who received the YFV17D yellow fever vaccine. CDR3 DNA: TGTGCCACCAGTGACAATCCCCCCTACGAGCAGTACTTC. Its translation is CATSDNPPYEQYF.